Below, one T cell receptor beta chain is given with its context. Its antigen is as yet unknown. This entry comes from a study of cytomegalovirus exposure and HLA in healthy donors. At the level of the study: In a later analysis, the approximately 120 validation repertoires were reported to have used the same platform as the approximately 700 first-cohort repertoires.

Study-wide results and caveats: Reported performance of the classifier showed diagnosis of cytomegalovirus status with high specificity and sensitivity. In the 130 or so validation repertoires, approximately 94% of cluster scores exceeded 0, per a later analysis. Cytomegalovirus association was listed for approximately 150 TCR beta chains.

In germline, CDR1 is LGHNA, CDR2 YNFKEQ. V gave up 0 bases and J gave up 11 bases, with 10 bases separating them. This CDR3 region has 12 residues. Measured with immunoSEQ multiplex PCR; TCRdb has only the in-frame clones, and not every one. The sample lists around 190,000 clones, approximately 78% occurring once. Sequencing input: PBMCs. The chain uses TRBV4-2 and TRBJ1-1; D remains ambiguous. The sequence derives from a woman aged 25 to 39 in good health and CMV-seronegative. In DNA form, the CDR3 reads TGTGCCAGCAGCCAAGAACCCCGAGGGGCTTTCTTT. This gives the protein CASSQEPRGAFF.